This T cell receptor (beta chain) was sequenced during a study of regulatory T cells in long-lasting Graves disease. Study results and caveats: Newly diagnosed patients shared about a thousand public clonotypes; persistent patients shared some 2,600.

The germline V gene has CDR1 SGHVS and CDR2 FNYEAQ. With 5 bases clipped from V and 5 bases from J, the junction kept 7 bases outside the gene matches. The CDR3 spans 16 residues. Comment on this clonotype: Its specificity is not known.

Time point defined: newly diagnosed GD, antithyroid drugs for less than 3 months. The TCR library was prepared using RNA isolated from PBMCs. Libraries of TCR beta came from iRepertoire HTBI primers plus Arm-PCR of CDR3 regions. TCRdb used MiXCR to reprocess the multiplex PCR reads, holding one entry per CDR3 protein. The repertoire holds approximately 460,000 distinct CDR3 sequences, with over 15% as singletons. These data are also associated with another study on T cells in Graves' hyperthyroidism and ophthalmopathy. From that report: Patients showing uncontrolled infection, other autoimmune disease, pregnancy or lactation were ineligible. Diagnosing involved the use of clinical symptoms, serum thyroxine and TRAb, thyroid ultrasound and orbital computed tomography. RT-PCR in the first round (using the HTBI primer set) targeted the TCR CDR3.

Sequencing was performed on peripheral blood mononuclear cells (PBMCs), taken at new diagnosis, from a patient treated with antithyroid drugs. This chain uses TRBV7-6 with TRBJ2-5, with 14 bases aligning to TRBD2. The source of this sequence is a woman between 25 and 40 years old with Graves disease. The CDR3, as DNA: TGTGCCAGCAGCGTCCTGGGACTAGCGGGAGTCGAGACCCAGTACTTC. It is translated as CASSVLGLAGVETQYF.